The clone carrying this T cell receptor (beta chain) was observed at least ten times. The same CDR3 is also encoded by other DNA sequences in this sample. The V and J ends lost 6 bases and 5 bases, in that order; junction bases with no gene match: 10. Germline assignment: CDR1 LGHDT and CDR2 YNNKEL (reference sequence). The CDR3 has 15 amino acids. In the original analysis: It was from reference gene primer amplification that nucleated cell counts were estimated. TCRdb's copy holds only in-frame clones and misses some; the assay was immunoSEQ multiplex PCR. V and J calls and clone size are as listed in that table; D and trimming were resolved from the DNA. The sample shows around 200,000 clones, about nine tenths of them seen only once. This entry comes from a study of blood T cell repertoires in COVID-19. Looking at the study overall: The United States, Italy and Spain supplied acute and convalescent COVID-19 samples. Sources were T cells, B-cell-depleted T cells, or PBMCs; the material itself was cDNA or gDNA.

The specimen was peripheral blood. This sequence joins TRBV3-1 (or the pseudogene TRBV3-2) and TRBJ2-5; 9 bases are shared with TRBD2. The TCR originated in a man younger than 35 with active or convalescent COVID-19. CDR3 DNA sequence: TGTGCCAGCAGTCCCGGGACTAGCAACCTGGAGACCCAGTACTTC. Translated, it gives CASSPGTSNLETQYF.